Below are 10 T cell receptor beta chains sequenced from a single sample in a study of blood T cell repertoires in COVID-19. TCRdb keeps only in-frame clones here, not all; method: immunoSEQ multiplex PCR. The sample consists of about 350,000 clones, approximately 89% of them appearing once. Material: peripheral blood. The receptors come from a woman aged 55 to 70 with COVID-19, enrolled during active disease.

This chain joins TRBV5-4 and TRBJ1-2; D ambiguous. The CDR3 covers 13 residues. Germline V gene data show CDR1 as SGHNT and CDR2 as YYREEE (reference sequence). Trimming stripped 5 bases from V and 5 bases from J, with 13 bases between. CDR3 in DNA: TGTGCCAGCAGTAGCGGACCGGAGTATGGCTACACCTTC. It translates to CASSSGPEYGYTF.

A remark on this clone: No DNA is shown, since the ends of the CDR3 on it are uncertain; the CDR3 is the one TCRdb lists. The gene calls are TRBV19 and TRBJ1-6. The CDR3 comprises 13 residues, both ends counted. Germline CDR1 LNHDA, CDR2 SQIVND (reference sequence). The chain's CDR3 is CASTSGGNSPLHF.

The sample holds many counts of this clone. The gene calls are TRBV7-3 and TRBJ1-5, with 7 nucleotides matching TRBD1. V lost 5 bases, J lost 0 bases, and 10 bases stayed unmatched. The CDR3 loop spans 17 amino acids. Germline V gene lookup returns CDR1 SGHTA and CDR2 FQGTGA. In DNA form, the CDR3 reads TGTGCCAGCAGCCCCCCGGACAGGAGAGATAGCAATCAGCCCCAGCATTTT. Its translation: CASSPPDRRDSNQPQHF.

This rearrangement joins TRBV6-1 to TRBJ1-2; D not resolved. CDR3 length: 13 amino acids. The ends were cut back, 3 bases at V and 10 bases at J, with 15 bases in the middle. CDR1 and CDR2 from the germline V gene are MNHNS and SASEGT. As DNA, the CDR3 is TGTGCCAGCAGTGAGATAGAGATCGGTGACTACACCTTC. This encodes CASSEIEIGDYTF.

The chain combines TRBV24-1 with TRBJ2-5, with 8 bases identical to TRBD1. The CDR3 is 15 residues long. CDR1 and CDR2 (germline): KGHDR, SFDVKD. The J segment lost 4 bases and the V segment lost 5 bases, leaving 8 bases of the junction unmatched. CDR3 protein: CATSAQGARGETQYF. CDR3 nucleotide sequence: TGTGCCACCAGTGCCCAGGGGGCGCGAGGAGAGACCCAGTACTTC.

This chain links TRBV4-2 with TRBJ2-1, with TRBD2 identical over 11 bases. The CDR3 consists of 15 residues. Looked up from germline, CDR1 is LGHNA and CDR2 is YNFKEQ. Trimming took 4 bases from V and 6 from J; bases not matched to a gene: 5. For the CDR3, the DNA is TGTGCCAGCAGCCCGCCTGGGACTAGCGGCAATGAGCAGTTCTTC. Its translation: CASSPPGTSGNEQFF.

V usage is TRBV5-1 and J usage is TRBJ1-6; D may be TRBD1 (5 bases). V gave up 0 bases and J gave up 10 bases, with 11 bases separating them. This CDR3 spans 14 amino acids. Per the germline V gene, CDR1 is SGHRS and CDR2 is YFSETQ. The CDR3 loop is CASSLEGLGSPLHF. The DNA of the CDR3 is TGCGCCAGCAGCTTGGAGGGGTTGGGATCACCCCTCCACTTT. The entire variable domain, with the rest obtained from reference TRBV5-1 and TRBJ1-6, is as follows: KAGVTQTPRYLIKTRGQQVTLSCSPISGHRSVSWYQQTPGQGLQFLFEYFSETQRNKGNFPGRFSGRQFSNSRSEMNVSTLELGDSALYLCASSLEGLGSPLHFGNGTRLTVT.

This clone was observed once. The J gene is TRBJ1-3, the V gene TRBV15, with unresolved D. This CDR3 contains 15 residues. CDR1 and CDR2 from the germline V gene are LNHNV and YYDKDF (reference sequence). V lost 0 bases and J 0 bases, leaving 6 bases between the germline ends. The CDR3 spells CATSREFHSGNTIYF. CDR3 coding DNA: TGTGCCACCAGCAGAGAATTTCACTCTGGAAACACCATATATTTT.

This clone was observed once. The CDR3 region is CASSLDAGTTDTQYF. CDR3 bases: TGTGCCAGCAGCTTAGATGCGGGGACCACAGATACGCAGTATTTT. This chain connects TRBV7-2 to TRBJ2-3; D possibly corresponds to TRBD2 (6 bases). The ends were cut back, 1 base at V and 2 bases at J, with 10 bases in the middle. Germline CDR1 SGHTA, CDR2 FQGNSA. The CDR3 consists of 15 residues.

V is TRBV6-2 or TRBV6-3 and J is TRBJ2-1; 7 bases agree with TRBD2. Looked up from germline, CDR1 is MNHEY and CDR2 is SVGEGT. The CDR3 extends over 15 amino acids. Germline trimming cut 3 bases from V and 5 bases from J; bases unmatched to any gene: 7. The CDR3 region is CASSYFRGEDNEQFF. CDR3 bases: TGTGCCAGCAGTTATTTCCGGGGGGAGGACAATGAGCAGTTCTTC.